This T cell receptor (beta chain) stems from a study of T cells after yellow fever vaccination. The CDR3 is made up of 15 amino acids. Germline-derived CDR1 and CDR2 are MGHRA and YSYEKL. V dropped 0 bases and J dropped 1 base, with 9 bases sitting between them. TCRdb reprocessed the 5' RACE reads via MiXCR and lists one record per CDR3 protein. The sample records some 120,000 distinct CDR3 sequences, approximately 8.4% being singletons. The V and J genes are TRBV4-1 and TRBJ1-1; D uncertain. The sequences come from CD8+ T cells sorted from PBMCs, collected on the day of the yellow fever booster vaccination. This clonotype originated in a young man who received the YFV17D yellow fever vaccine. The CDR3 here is CASSQELRGNTEAFF. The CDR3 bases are TGCGCCAGCAGCCAAGAATTACGGGGGAACACTGAAGCTTTCTTT.